This T cell receptor beta chain was observed in a study of cytotoxic CD8 clonotypes in ibrutinib-treated CLL. Study overall: Investigators collected response samples after a median about 12 months of treatment, range 6 to 36.

As concerns this clone: Its target is not known.

Sequenced by immunoSEQ multiplex PCR; TCRdb stores in-frame clones only, minus some. The sample yields approximately 80,000 clones, just over 85% seen once. V lost 3 bases and J lost 0, with 0 bases in between. CDR3 length equals 12 residues. Germline V gene lookup returns CDR1 SGHNT and CDR2 YYREEE (reference sequence). Notes on the study in general: Sample timing was unmatched between remission and later-progressing patients; lymph nodes unstudied. Contraction or stability on treatment characterized the public clonotypes, which were uncommon. At the start, clonality exceeded age-matched healthy donors and followed circulating CD8+ T-cell counts.

V and J are TRBV5-4 and TRBJ2-2; no reliable D call. The sample consisted of PBMCs, taken before ibrutinib treatment. The origin of this receptor is a human donor with chronic lymphocytic leukemia. The CDR3 nucleotides are TGTGCCAGCAGCTCGAACACCGGGGAGCTGTTTTTT. Protein: CASSSNTGELFF. The full variable domain, in which reference TRBV5-4 and TRBJ2-2 provide the parts outside the CDR3, is ETGVTQSPTHLIKTRGQQVTLRCSSQSGHNTVSWYQQALGQGPQFIFQYYREEENGRGNFPPRFSGLQFPNYSSELNVNALELDDSALYLCASSSNTGELFFGEGSRLTVL.